One sample yielded the 14 T cell receptor beta chains listed below, sequenced in a study of response to subunit inactivated influenza vaccine. TCRdb re-called the RT-PCR reads with MiXCR, one entry per CDR3 protein. The table lists about 520,000 distinct CDR3 sequences, roughly 27% of them singletons. The specimen comprised CD4+ T cells sorted from PBMCs, sampled roughly 5 days after vaccination. All receptors derive from a man in his fifties or sixties who received an inactivated influenza vaccine.

The rearrangement uses TRBV5-1 and TRBJ2-7, with TRBD2 matching over 7 bases. The CDR3 spans 17 residues. Looked up from germline, CDR1 is SGHRS and CDR2 is YFSETQ. J lost 0 bases, V lost 3 bases, and 12 bases had no gene match. CDR3 residues: CASSSLGGGVHSYEQYF. Here the CDR3 DNA reads TGCGCCAGCAGCTCCCTTGGCGGGGGAGTGCACTCCTACGAGCAGTACTTC.

This clonotype has only a few counts. The rearrangement uses TRBV6-2 or TRBV6-3 and TRBJ1-3; TRBD1 agrees at 7 bases. Germline CDR1 MNHEY, CDR2 SVGEGT. Trimming cost V 3 bases and J 0 bases; bases outside gene matches: 5. This CDR3 region has 16 residues. In DNA form, the CDR3 reads TGTGCCAGCAGTTATGGACAGGCAAGCTCTGGAAACACCATATATTTT. It encodes CASSYGQASSGNTIYF.

With respect to this clonotype: A much larger clone differs from this one at a single base, so this may be a read error. Since no conserved phenylalanine or tryptophan closes the CDR3, a read error is the likely cause. The chain has TRBV28 and TRBJ2-5, with TRBD1 identical over 8 bases. This CDR3 is built from 14 residues. With V trimmed by 5 bases and J by 3 bases, 5 bases remained unmatched. Per germline, CDR1 MDHEN and CDR2 SYDVKM. The CDR3 protein is CASSKRQGKETQYL. The CDR3 DNA follows: TGTGCCAGCAGTAAAAGACAGGGGAAAGAGACCCAGTACTTA.

The V and J genes are TRBV29-1 and TRBJ2-1; tentative D call: TRBD1 (6 bases). The germline V and J ends were trimmed by 6 bases and 5 bases, with 17 bases remaining between them. The CDR3 spans 14 residues. The germline V gene has CDR1 SQVTM and CDR2 ANQGSEA. CDR3 sequence reads: CSVAQGLNDNEQFF. As DNA, the CDR3 is TGCAGCGTCGCACAGGGTCTGAATGACAATGAGCAGTTCTTC.

DNA for the CDR3: TGTGCCACCAGCAGAGATCTTGGGACGCAGTATTTT. Translating gives CATSRDLGTQYF. V and J are TRBV15 and TRBJ2-3; D is unclear. Germline CDR1 and CDR2: LNHNV and YYDKDF (reference sequence). Trimming removed 0 bases at V and 9 bases at J, with 7 bases between. The CDR3 loop spans 12 amino acids.

The chain's CDR3 is CASSFVRRQGNDEQFF. CDR3 nucleotides: TGTGCCAGCTCCTTCGTCCGACGACAGGGGAACGATGAGCAGTTCTTC. The chain is built from TRBV5-8 and TRBJ2-1; 8 nucleotides line up with TRBD1. There are 16 residues in the CDR3. Per the germline V gene, CDR1 is SGHTS and CDR2 is YDEGEE. J was trimmed by 8 bases and V by 7 bases; bases with no gene match: 17.

The V and J genes are TRBV18 and TRBJ2-1, with D tentatively TRBD2 (6 bases). In germline, CDR1 is KGHSH, CDR2 LQKENI. Trimming took 2 bases from V and 6 from J, leaving 11 bases between them. The CDR3 sequence is 14 residues long. The CDR3 here is CASSPGLFPNEQFF. In DNA, the CDR3 is TGTGCCAGCTCACCAGGACTATTCCCCAATGAGCAGTTCTTC.

This chain joins TRBV7-9 and TRBJ1-1, with unresolved D. The V end was cut by 2 bases, the J end by 1 base, with 8 bases between. CDR3 length equals 14 residues. Germline loops: CDR1 SEHNR, CDR2 FQNEAQ (reference sequence). The chain's CDR3 is CASSLIGRNTEAFF. The CDR3 nucleotides read TGTGCCAGCAGCTTAATCGGACGGAACACTGAAGCTTTCTTT.

This clonotype was detected only a few times. The V gene is TRBV4-2, the J gene TRBJ2-7; D gene unclear. The CDR3 totals 15 residues. Per the germline V gene, CDR1 is LGHNA and CDR2 is YNFKEQ. The V gene lost 0 bases and the J gene lost 6 bases, with 15 bases spanning the gap. The CDR3 loop is CASSQDPLFESEQYF. The CDR3, as DNA: TGTGCCAGCAGCCAAGATCCCCTCTTCGAATCCGAGCAGTACTTC.

This clonotype was seen a few times. The chain is built from TRBV29-1 and TRBJ2-5, with 12 bases fitting TRBD2. Germline V gene data show CDR1 as SQVTM and CDR2 as ANQGSEA. This CDR3 has 13 residues. The V segment lost 4 bases and the J segment 5 bases; nucleotides outside the gene matches: 2. CDR3 coding DNA: TGCAGCGTTGGTGGGACTAGCGGGGAGACCCAGTACTTC. It translates to CSVGGTSGETQYF.

This clonotype was counted a few times. The chain is built from TRBV6-2 or TRBV6-3 and TRBJ2-2; weak D call: TRBD1 (6 bases). The CDR3 runs 18 residues. CDR1 and CDR2 (germline): MNHEY, SVGEGT. Deletions cut 8 bases from V and 7 bases from J, with 29 bases between. DNA of the CDR3: TGTGCCAGCTTACCTGCGCTGAGCAGGGGCTACGTCGGCGGGGAGCTGTTTTTT. Its protein product is CASLPALSRGYVGGELFF.

This clonotype was counted only a few times. V gene TRBV20-1 combines with J gene TRBJ2-4; D unclear. The V gene lost 1 base and the J gene lost 7 bases, with 5 bases spanning the gap. The CDR3 sequence is 11 residues long. Germline values: CDR1 DFQATT, CDR2 SNEGSKA (reference sequence). The CDR3 sequence is CSARVANIQYF. CDR3 nucleotides: TGCAGTGCTAGAGTAGCTAACATTCAGTACTTC.

This chain connects TRBV5-1 to TRBJ1-5, with D tentatively TRBD1 (6 bases). CDR3 length: 16 residues. Per the germline V gene, CDR1 is SGHRS and CDR2 is YFSETQ. V was pared by 7 bases and J by 2 bases, with 19 bases between. CDR3 DNA sequence: TGCGCCAGCGAAATTACAGGGAGTCTAGGCAATCAGCCCCAGCATTTT. Translating gives CASEITGSLGNQPQHF.

The table lists this clonotype with a count of one. This chain uses TRBV5-1 with TRBJ2-2; no firm D call. Trimming removed 0 bases from V and 3 bases from J, with 9 bases in between. Germline CDR1 is SGHRS and CDR2 is YFSETQ. CDR3 size: 15 residues. The CDR3 DNA is TGCGCCAGCAGCTTGGGTGAAGGAGACACCGGGGAGCTGTTTTTT. This translates into CASSLGEGDTGELFF.